This T cell receptor beta chain was captured by sequencing in a study of OX40 agonist ivuxolimab in advanced cancers. Study information: The dose of intravenous ivuxolimab that patients received every 2 weeks ranged from 0.01 to 10 mg/kg.

Notes on this clone: The antigen remains undetermined.

V lost 0 bases and J lost 6, with 9 bases in between. Germline V gene lookup returns CDR1 SGHDT and CDR2 YYEEEE. This CDR3 has 13 amino acids. Study-wide results and caveats: The study found that CD8+ T cells averaged more expanded clones than CD4+.

This table comes from immunoSEQ multiplex PCR, and its TCRdb copy is limited to in-frame clones, with some not included. Here the sample spans 13,000 to 15,000 clones, around 77% being singletons. The specimen was CD4+ or CD8+ T cells sorted from blood, collected in a trial of the OX40 agonist ivuxolimab. The sequence derives from an adult with an advanced solid tumor such as melanoma, head and neck, liver or kidney cancer. This rearrangement joins TRBV5-6 to TRBJ1-1; D is unclear. CDR3 in DNA: TGTGCCAGCAGCTTGGGAGGAGGGCCTGAAGCTTTCTTT. This sequence encodes CASSLGGGPEAFF.